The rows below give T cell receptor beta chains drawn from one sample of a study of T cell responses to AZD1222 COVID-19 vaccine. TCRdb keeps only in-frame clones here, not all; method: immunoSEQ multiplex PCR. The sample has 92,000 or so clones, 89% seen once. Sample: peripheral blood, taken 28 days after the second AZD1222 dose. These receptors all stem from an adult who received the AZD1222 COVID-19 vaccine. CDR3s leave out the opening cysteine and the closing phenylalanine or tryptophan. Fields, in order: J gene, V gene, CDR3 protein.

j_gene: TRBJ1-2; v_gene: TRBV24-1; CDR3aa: ATRDRDYGYT
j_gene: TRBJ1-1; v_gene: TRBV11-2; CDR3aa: ASSWDRGLTEAF
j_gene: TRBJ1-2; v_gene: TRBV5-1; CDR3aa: ASSPEQGSAGYT
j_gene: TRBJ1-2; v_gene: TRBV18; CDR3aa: ASSPSPSTGTYYGYT
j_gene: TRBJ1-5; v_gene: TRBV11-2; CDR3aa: ASRYGTTPPQH
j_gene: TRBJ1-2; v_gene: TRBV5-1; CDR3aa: ASSLGYGNYGYT
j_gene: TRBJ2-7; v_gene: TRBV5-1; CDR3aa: ASSFQPAGGGYEQY
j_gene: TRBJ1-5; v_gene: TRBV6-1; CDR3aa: ASSERQGGGQPQH
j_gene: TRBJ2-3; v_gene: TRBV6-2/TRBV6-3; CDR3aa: ASSKLIDTQY
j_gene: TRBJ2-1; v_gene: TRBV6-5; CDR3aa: ASRTAGSTYNEQF
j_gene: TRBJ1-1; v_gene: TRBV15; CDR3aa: ATSGRDNRDTEAF
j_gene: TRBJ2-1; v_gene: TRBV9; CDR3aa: ASSVVGGTENYNEQF
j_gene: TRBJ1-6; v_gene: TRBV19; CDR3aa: ASSIQTSYNSPLH
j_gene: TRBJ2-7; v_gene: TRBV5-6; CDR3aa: ASSLLGAYEQY
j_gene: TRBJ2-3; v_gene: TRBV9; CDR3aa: ASSAFLRNTDTQY
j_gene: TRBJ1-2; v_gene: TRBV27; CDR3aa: ASRNPLWQGPAANYGYT
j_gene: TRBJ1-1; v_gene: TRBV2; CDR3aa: ASSPPLTIEAF
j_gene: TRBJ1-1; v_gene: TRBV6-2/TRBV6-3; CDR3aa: ASSPLETGSAAF
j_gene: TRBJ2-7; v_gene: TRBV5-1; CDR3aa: ASSLGSGEQY
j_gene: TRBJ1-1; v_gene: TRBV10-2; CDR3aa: ASRAMTGGRSEAF
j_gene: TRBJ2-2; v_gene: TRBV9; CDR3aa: ASSSNRKALAGAHTGELF
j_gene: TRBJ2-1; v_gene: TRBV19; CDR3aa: ASSRTSGVYNEQF
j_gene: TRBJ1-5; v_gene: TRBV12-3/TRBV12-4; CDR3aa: ASSLLSNQPQH
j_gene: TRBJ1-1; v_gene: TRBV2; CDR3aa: ASRATRQGTEAF
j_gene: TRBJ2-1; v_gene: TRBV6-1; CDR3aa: ASSEWSAPYNEQF
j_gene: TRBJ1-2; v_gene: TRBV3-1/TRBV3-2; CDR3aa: ASSQGPGSYLFWGYT
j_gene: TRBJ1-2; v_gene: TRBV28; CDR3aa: ASSFIGGVKDYGYT
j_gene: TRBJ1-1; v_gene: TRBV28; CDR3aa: ASSDPGHTEAF
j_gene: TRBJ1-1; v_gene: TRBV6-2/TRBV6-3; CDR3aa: ASSLGGGVRTEAF
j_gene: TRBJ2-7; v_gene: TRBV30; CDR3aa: ASLGRRQPVSYEQY
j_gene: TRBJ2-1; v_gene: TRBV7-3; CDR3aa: ASSFFSGGAYNEQF
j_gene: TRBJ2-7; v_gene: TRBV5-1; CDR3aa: ASSLDGFYEQY